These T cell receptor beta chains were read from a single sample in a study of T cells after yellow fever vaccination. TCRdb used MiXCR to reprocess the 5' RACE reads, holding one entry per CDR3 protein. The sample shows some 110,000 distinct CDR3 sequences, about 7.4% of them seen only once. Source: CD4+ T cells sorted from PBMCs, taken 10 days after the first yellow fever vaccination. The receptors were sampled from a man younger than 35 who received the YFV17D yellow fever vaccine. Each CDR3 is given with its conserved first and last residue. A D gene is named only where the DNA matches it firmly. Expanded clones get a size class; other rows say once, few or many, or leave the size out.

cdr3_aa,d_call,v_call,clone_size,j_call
CASSQQPSGANVLTF,.,TRBV5-1,few,TRBJ2-6
CASSPVRGKYNEQFF,.,TRBV18,.,TRBJ2-1
CASSLQGPQFF,.,TRBV5-1,many,TRBJ2-1
CASSSGGAGTDTQYF,TRBD2,TRBV5-4,many,TRBJ2-3
CASSLARGTNEAFF,.,TRBV7-9,many,TRBJ1-1
CASRGGTHQPQHF,.,TRBV6-5,many,TRBJ1-5
CASSQDTGANQPQHF,TRBD1,TRBV3-1,many,TRBJ1-5
CASSSPKGPKGEQFF,.,TRBV5-4,few,TRBJ2-1
CATSDSGTSGYNEQFF,TRBD2,TRBV24-1,many,TRBJ2-1
CATATGQADTQYF,.,TRBV24-1,many,TRBJ2-3
CASSQDLSSGGEETQYF,TRBD2,TRBV3-1,many,TRBJ2-5
CASSFNTRFQETQYF,.,TRBV5-1,many,TRBJ2-5
CASSYGQGGYTF,.,TRBV6-6,many,TRBJ1-2
CASWRSNRGYGYTF,.,TRBV19,many,TRBJ1-2
CASSLMTANTGELFF,.,TRBV28,many,TRBJ2-2
CSASGGQPYNEQFF,TRBD2,TRBV20-1,many,TRBJ2-1
CASSLLRVTYEQYF,.,TRBV12-3/TRBV12-4,many,TRBJ2-7
CASSLMGSSYEQYF,.,TRBV4-2,many,TRBJ2-7
CASSPSQGNYGYTF,.,TRBV18,.,TRBJ1-2
CASSLGAGDTDTQYF,.,TRBV5-1,many,TRBJ2-3
CSAAPGQGTYGYTF,TRBD1,TRBV20-1,many,TRBJ1-2
CSVESQLSYEQYF,.,TRBV29-1,many,TRBJ2-7
CASSATGTGGRETQYF,TRBD1,TRBV12-3/TRBV12-4,many,TRBJ2-5
CASSSRTGDGYTF,TRBD1,TRBV7-2,few,TRBJ1-2
CASSPAGSTDTQYF,TRBD2,TRBV5-1,many,TRBJ2-3
CASGRRQGNQPQHF,.,TRBV2,many,TRBJ1-5
CASSLSPGLGGLAETQYF,.,TRBV28,many,TRBJ2-5
CASSQVPGITEAFF,.,TRBV4-1,many,TRBJ1-1
CASSSQRGGALGTEAFF,.,TRBV7-8,many,TRBJ1-1